This TCR beta chain was recovered during a study of shared clonotypes between healthy human individuals. For this clone: Its antigen is currently unknown.

Study-level findings and limits: When naive CD4 clonotypes were compared across a few donors, roughly 4.9% were shared. Sample collection involved blood only; tissue repertoires are likely different. Rarefaction revealed incomplete sorted-subset sequencing despite large depth.

The germline CDR1 and CDR2 sequences are MNHEY and SMNVEV (reference sequence). CDR3 length equals 13 residues. The V and J ends lost 6 bases and 3 bases respectively, with 9 bases between them. Sequencing was performed with immunoSEQ multiplex PCR; in TCRdb, only in-frame clones are kept and a portion is missing. The sample has about 710,000 clones, about two thirds seen once. The specimen was memory CD4+ T cells sorted from blood. Specified subset: CD45RA-negative fraction. The J gene is TRBJ2-1, the V gene TRBV27; no clear D. This clonotype was sampled from a woman aged 30 to 39 in good health. CDR3 in amino acids: CASSPGYYNEQFF. In DNA form, the CDR3 reads TGTGCCAGCAGCCCAGGATACTACAATGAGCAGTTCTTC.